This is a list of T cell receptor beta chains from one sample in a study of T-cell reconstitution after alpha-beta-depleted transplantation in children. Each CDR3 protein is one row after TCRdb ran MiXCR on the PCR reads. This sample has hundreds of thousands of distinct CDR3 sequences, with roughly 15% found just once. The material was PBMCs from the stem cell graft donor, obtained from the stem cell graft. The receptors shown here come from a human donor who donated a stem cell graft to a child with acute myeloid leukemia. The CDR3 runs from the conserved cysteine through the conserved F or W. A D gene is named only where the DNA matches it firmly. Expanded clones get a size class; other rows say once, few or many, or leave the size out.

TRBJ2-5	TRBV7-6	-	-	CASSLFPEGETQYF	TGTGCCAGCAGCTTGTTTCCAGAGGGCGAGACCCAGTACTTC
TRBJ2-1	TRBV20-1	many	TRBD1	CSASTGPFYNEQFF	TGCAGTGCATCGACAGGGCCCTTCTACAATGAGCAGTTCTTC
TRBJ1-4	TRBV5-5	many	-	CASSVTPQATNEKLFF	TGTGCCAGCAGCGTCACCCCACAGGCAACTAATGAAAAACTGTTTTTT
TRBJ1-1	TRBV5-1	many	-	CASSADMNTEAFF	TGCGCCAGCAGCGCCGACATGAACACTGAAGCTTTCTTT
TRBJ2-7	TRBV20-1	many	-	CSARERGHRAEQYF	TGCAGTGCTAGAGAAAGGGGACATCGAGCGGAGCAGTACTTC
TRBJ2-7	TRBV5-8	few	TRBD1	CASSLFQGAPYEQYF	TGTGCCAGCAGCTTGTTTCAGGGGGCCCCCTACGAGCAGTACTTC
TRBJ2-1	TRBV3-1	-	-	CASSQKAQLSSYNEQFF	TGTGCCAGCAGCCAAAAGGCTCAATTAAGCTCCTACAATGAGCAGTTCTTC
TRBJ1-2	TRBV24-1	many	-	CATSDEDPPGGYTF	TGTGCCACCAGTGATGAAGACCCCCCAGGTGGCTACACCTTC
TRBJ2-1	TRBV7-8	few	-	CASSYRDTTINEQFF	TGTGCCAGCAGCTACCGGGACACCACGATCAATGAGCAGTTCTTC
TRBJ2-1	TRBV5-1	-	-	CASSLSTMFDNEQFF	TGCGCCAGCAGCCTATCCACTATGTTCGACAATGAGCAGTTCTTC
TRBJ1-4	TRBV13	-	-	CASSLARGEKLFF	TGTGCCAGCAGCTTAGCCAGGGGAGAAAAACTGTTTTTT
TRBJ2-3	TRBV20-1	many	TRBD2	CSASSGGGSDTQYF	TGCAGTGCGTCTAGCGGGGGGGGATCAGATACGCAGTATTTT
TRBJ2-6	TRBV15	-	-	CATSRVLGDAGANVLTF	TGTGCCACCAGCAGAGTCCTCGGGGACGCTGGGGCCAACGTCCTGACTTTC
TRBJ1-5	TRBV27	-	TRBD1	CASHHTGGPNQPQHF	TGTGCCAGCCATCACACAGGGGGCCCGAATCAGCCCCAGCATTTT
TRBJ2-3	TRBV12-3/TRBV12-4	few	TRBD2	CASSGGVQLTDTQYF	TGTGCCAGTAGCGGGGGGGTCCAGTTGACAGATACGCAGTATTTT
TRBJ2-1	TRBV24-1	few	TRBD2	CATSDPGTRGRNEQFF	TGTGCCACCAGTGACCCCGGGACTAGGGGTCGGAATGAGCAGTTCTTC
TRBJ2-7	TRBV20-1	many	-	CSARARTEVEQYF	TGCAGTGCTAGAGCCCGGACAGAGGTCGAGCAGTACTTC